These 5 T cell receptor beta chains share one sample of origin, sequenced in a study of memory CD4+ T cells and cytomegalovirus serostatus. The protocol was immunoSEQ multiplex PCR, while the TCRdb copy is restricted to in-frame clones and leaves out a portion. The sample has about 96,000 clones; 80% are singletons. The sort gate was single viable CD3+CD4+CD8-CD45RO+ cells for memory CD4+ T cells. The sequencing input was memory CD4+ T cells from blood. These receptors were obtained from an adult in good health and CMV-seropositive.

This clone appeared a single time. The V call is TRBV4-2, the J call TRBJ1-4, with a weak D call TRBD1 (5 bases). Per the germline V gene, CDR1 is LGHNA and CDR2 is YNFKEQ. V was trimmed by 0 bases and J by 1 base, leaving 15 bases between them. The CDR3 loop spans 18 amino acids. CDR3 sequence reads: CASSQEGGVGQTNEKLFF. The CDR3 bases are TGTGCCAGCAGCCAAGAGGGAGGGGTTGGGCAAACTAATGAAAAACTGTTTTTT.

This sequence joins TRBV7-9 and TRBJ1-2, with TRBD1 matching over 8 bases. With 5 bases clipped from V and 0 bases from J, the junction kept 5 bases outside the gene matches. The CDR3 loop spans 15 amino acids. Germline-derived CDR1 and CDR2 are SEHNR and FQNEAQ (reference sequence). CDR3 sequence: CASSPTGEANYGYTF. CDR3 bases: TGTGCCAGCAGCCCGACAGGGGAAGCTAACTATGGCTACACCTTC.

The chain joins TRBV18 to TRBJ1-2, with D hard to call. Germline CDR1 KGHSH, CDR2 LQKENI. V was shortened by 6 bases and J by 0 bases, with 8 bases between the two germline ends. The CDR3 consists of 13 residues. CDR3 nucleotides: TGTGCCAGCTCCCCGGACGCTAACTATGGCTACACCTTC. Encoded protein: CASSPDANYGYTF.

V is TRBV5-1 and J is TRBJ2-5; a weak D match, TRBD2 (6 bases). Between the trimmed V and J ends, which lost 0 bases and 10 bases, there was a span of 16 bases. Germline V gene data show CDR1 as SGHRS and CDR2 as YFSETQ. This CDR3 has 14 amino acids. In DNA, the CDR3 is TGCGCCAGCAGCTTGGGCCCAACCTGGGGGGACCAGTACTTC. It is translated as CASSLGPTWGDQYF.

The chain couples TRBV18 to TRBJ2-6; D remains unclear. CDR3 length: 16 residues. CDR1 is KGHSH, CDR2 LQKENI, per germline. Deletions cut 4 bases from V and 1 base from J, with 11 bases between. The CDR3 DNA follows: TGTGCCAGCTCACGGCCCAGGAGTTCTGGGGCCAACGTCCTGACTTTC. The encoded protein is CASSRPRSSGANVLTF. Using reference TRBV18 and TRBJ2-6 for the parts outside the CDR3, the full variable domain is NAGVMQNPRHLVRRRGQEARLRCSPMKGHSHVYWYRQLPEEGLKFMVYLQKENIIDESGMPKERFSAEFPKEGPSILRIQQVVRGDSAAYFCASSRPRSSGANVLTFGAGSRLTVL.